These 14 T cell receptor beta chains were sequenced from one sample in a study of blood T cell repertoires in COVID-19. TCRdb's table, derived via immunoSEQ multiplex PCR, lists solely in-frame clones and lacks some. The repertoire holds 85,000 to 100,000 clones, with approximately 86% as singletons. Sequencing was done on a sample of peripheral blood. The receptors originated from a man in his 60s with acute or convalescent COVID-19.

The rearrangement joins TRBV19 to TRBJ1-1; D gene ambiguous. This CDR3 is 12 amino acids long. V was cut by 7 bases and J by 0 bases, with 6 bases left in between. CDR1 is LNHDA and CDR2 is SQIVND in the germline V gene (reference sequence). CDR3 in amino acids: CASTNLNTEAFF. The CDR3 DNA reads TGTGCCAGTACTAACTTGAACACTGAAGCTTTCTTT. The full variable domain, rest sourced from reference TRBV19 and TRBJ1-1, is DGGITQSPKYLFRKEGQNVTLSCEQNLNHDAMYWYRQDPGQGLRLIYYSQIVNDFQKGDIAEGYSVSREKKESFPLTVTSAQKNPTAFYLCASTNLNTEAFFGQGTRLTVV.

The chain employs TRBV30 and TRBJ1-6, with D possibly being TRBD1 (5 bases). CDR3 size: 13 residues. V was trimmed by 4 bases and J by 9 bases, leaving 13 bases between them. Germline assignment: CDR1 GTSNPN and CDR2 SVGIG (reference sequence). CDR3 bases: TGTGCCTGGAAAGGAGGGACGATTTCACCCCTCCACTTT. It codes for CAWKGGTISPLHF.

The chain is built from TRBV5-1 and TRBJ2-7; perhaps TRBD2 as D (6 bases). The germline CDR1 and CDR2 sequences are SGHRS and YFSETQ. This CDR3 region has 14 residues. V lost 4 bases to trimming and J lost 7 bases, with 18 bases between them. In DNA, the CDR3 is TGCGCCAGCAGCCACGGGACTCCAAGGGGAGAGCAGTACTTC. It translates to CASSHGTPRGEQYF.

The rearrangement uses TRBV7-2 and TRBJ2-2; D may be TRBD2 (6 bases). CDR1 is SGHTA, CDR2 FQGNSA, per germline. The V end was cut by 5 bases, the J end by 9 bases, with 13 bases between. The CDR3 consists of 13 residues. In nucleotides, the CDR3 is TGTGCCAGCAGCCCGGAGGGGCGGCGGGAGCTGTTTTTT. Translating it yields CASSPEGRRELFF.

The chain recombines TRBV19 with TRBJ1-2, with D perhaps TRBD1 (5 bases). There are 16 residues in the CDR3. Trimming took off 6 bases at V and 5 bases at J, with 22 bases between the two ends. Germline CDR1 LNHDA, CDR2 SQIVND (reference sequence). The CDR3 here is CASSPTGAGAAYGYTF. In nucleotides, the CDR3 is TGTGCCAGTAGCCCGACCGGGGCGGGAGCGGCGTATGGCTACACCTTC.

The V gene is TRBV28, the J gene TRBJ1-3, with 7 bases lining up with TRBD1. The junction had 6 bases not matched to a gene; V was cut back by 3 bases and J by 7 bases. The CDR3 runs 14 residues. CDR1 MDHEN and CDR2 SYDVKM come from the germline V gene. CDR3 amino acids: CASSFTRGVNTIYF. CDR3 bases: TGTGCCAGCAGTTTTACCAGGGGGGTCAACACCATATATTTT.

This chain links TRBV15 with TRBJ1-2; D remains ambiguous. The germline V gene has CDR1 LNHNV and CDR2 YYDKDF (reference sequence). V shed 0 bases and J shed 1 base, with 3 bases lying between them. The CDR3 spans 13 residues. CDR3 loop: CATSRDGNYGYTF. CDR3 DNA: TGTGCCACCAGCAGAGACGGTAACTATGGCTACACCTTC.

The V and J genes are TRBV5-1 and TRBJ1-2, with 8 bases matching TRBD1. The CDR3 loop spans 14 amino acids. Germline CDR1 reads SGHRS; CDR2 reads YFSETQ. J was trimmed by 7 bases and V by 0 bases; bases with no gene match: 5. CDR3 region: CASSLGTGPAGYTF. DNA for the CDR3: TGCGCCAGCAGCTTGGGGACAGGGCCAGCTGGCTACACCTTC.

The gene calls are TRBV6-2 or TRBV6-3 and TRBJ1-2; 9 positions match TRBD1. CDR1 is MNHEY and CDR2 is SVGEGT in the germline V gene. J gave up 6 bases and V 5 bases, and 7 bases lay outside the gene matches. The CDR3 runs 14 residues. CDR3 in DNA: TGTGCCAGCAGTATCGGGACAGGGCGTGATGGCTACACCTTC. This encodes CASSIGTGRDGYTF.

The J gene is TRBJ2-1, the V gene TRBV9; tentative D call: TRBD1 (6 bases). V was pared by 0 bases and J by 6 bases, with 13 bases between. The CDR3 spans 15 residues. From germline, CDR1 is SGDLS and CDR2 YYNGEE. The CDR3 coding sequence is TGTGCCAGCAGCGTAGCAGGGACAATCTTCAATGAGCAGTTCTTC. Residues: CASSVAGTIFNEQFF.

The chain is built from TRBV27 and TRBJ1-2, with 11 bases fitting TRBD1. V trimming: 3 bases; J trimming: 0 bases; junction bases outside the gene matches: 3. This CDR3 has 16 amino acids. Per the germline V gene, CDR1 is MNHEY and CDR2 is SMNVEV (reference sequence). The CDR3: CASSFGTGGANYGYTF. The CDR3 DNA sequence: TGTGCCAGCAGTTTTGGGACAGGGGGAGCTAACTATGGCTACACCTTC.

This rearrangement joins TRBV12-3 or TRBV12-4 to TRBJ1-2, with D maybe TRBD1 (5 bases). This CDR3 comprises 13 residues. The germline V and J ends were trimmed by 6 bases and 4 bases, with 12 bases remaining between them. The CDR3 reads CASSLQGAYGYTF. Written as DNA, the CDR3 is TGTGCCAGCAGCCTTCAAGGGGCCTATGGCTACACCTTC.

In its sample, this clone was seen once. The chain links TRBV7-2 to TRBJ2-3, with a tentative D call TRBD2 (6 bases). The CDR3 sequence is 15 residues long. Trimming removed 5 bases from V and 0 bases from J, with 12 bases in between. CDR1 is SGHTA, CDR2 FQGNSA, per germline. In DNA form, the CDR3 reads TGTGCCAGCAGCACGAGCGGGCGTAGCACAGATACGCAGTATTTT. It translates to CASSTSGRSTDTQYF. Supplemented by reference TRBV7-2 and TRBJ2-3, the full variable domain reads GAGVSQSPSNKVTEKGKDVELRCDPISGHTALYWYRQSLGQGLEFLIYFQGNSAPDKSGLPSDRFSAERTGGSVSTLTIQRTQQEDSAVYLCASSTSGRSTDTQYFGPGTRLTVL.

This chain connects TRBV3-1 (or the pseudogene TRBV3-2) to TRBJ2-7, with D unresolved. This CDR3 contains 12 residues. Germline loops: CDR1 LGHDT, CDR2 YNNKEL (reference sequence). The germline V and J ends were trimmed by 1 base and 3 bases, with 4 bases remaining between them. The CDR3 DNA is TGTGCCAGCAGCCAAGCCCACTACGAGCAGTACTTC. As protein: CASSQAHYEQYF.